This T cell receptor beta chain originates from a study of T cell changes during pregnancy in multiple sclerosis. TCRdb's copy holds only in-frame clones and misses some; the assay was immunoSEQ multiplex PCR. The sample carries 69,000 or so clones, 85% to 95% recorded once. Germline CDR1 is LNHDA and CDR2 is SQIVND (reference sequence). The CDR3 consists of 16 residues. The ends lost 6 bases at V and 2 bases at J; junction bases unmatched: 11. This sequence was found in a female donor in good health, enrolled as a control in a pregnancy study. The material sequenced was peripheral blood, taken in the third trimester of pregnancy. The genes are TRBV19 and TRBJ2-7, with 9 bases lining up with TRBD1. The CDR3 coding sequence is TGTGCCAGTAGCCGCTTCGGACAGGGGCAACCCTACGAGCAGTACTTC. It yields the protein CASSRFGQGQPYEQYF.